This TCR beta chain emerged from a study of technical replicates of blood from a handful of donors. Per the germline V gene, CDR1 is MNHEY and CDR2 is SMNVEV (reference sequence). Trimming took 5 bases from V and 5 from J, leaving 10 bases between them. CDR3 length: 13 amino acids. TCRdb's table, derived via immunoSEQ multiplex PCR, lists solely in-frame clones and lacks some. This sample has approximately 73,000 clones, with nearly 95% found just once. The chain links TRBV27 to TRBJ2-1; D unresolved. Sequencing was done on a sample of T cells isolated from PBMCs. This clonotype was sampled from a human donor in good health. The CDR3 DNA is TGTGCCAGCAGTCATGACTTCAACAATGAGCAGTTCTTC. Translation gives CASSHDFNNEQFF.